This record concerns one T cell receptor (beta chain) sequence. It has no known antigen specificity. No base quality values were provided; no much bigger clone lies one nucleotide off. This entry is derived from a study of blood T cell repertoires in COVID-19 (dated by TCRdb to between 2020 and 2021). In terms of the full investigation: Collaborator samples came from the United States, Italy and Spain and covered acute and convalescent phases of COVID-19. A de-identified subject ID, COVID-19 status, age in years and sex were almost always included in the sample metadata. The prospective study material was composed of cDNA or gDNA derived from T cells, B-cell-depleted T cells, or PBMCs. Samples came from the ongoing ImmuneRACE study (first 160 participants) plus 1,254 subjects from 6 global collaborators. A freely available public database, intended as a resource for researchers studying the immune response to SARS-CoV-2, is where the repertoires were released. Where available, HLA class I and class II types were taken from metadata supplied by the sample provider and were not determined by assay-based typing. The dataset comprised deeply sampled blood TCRbeta repertoires from subjects exposed to, actively infected with, or recovered from COVID-19. Broad study findings and their caveats: Clinical and demographic metadata were provided uncurated, with the amount varying by source and participant.

V sheds 6 bases and J sheds 8 bases, leaving 16 bases between their ends. Per the germline V gene (reference sequence), LNHDA is the CDR1 and SQIVND is the CDR2. The CDR3 runs 14 residues from the cysteine to the phenylalanine. CDR3 DNA is the only sequence kept; it has 42 bases, read in frame from the first base. Whole blood was collected in K2EDTA tubes by collaborating institutions according to the institutions' own protocols. Collaborator samples were shipped for TCRbeta analysis as frozen whole blood, isolated PBMCs, or DNA extracted from either sample type. TCRbeta CDR3 regions were amplified from genomic DNA using the immunoSEQ Assay, a bias-controlled multiplex PCR. For the original study's pipeline: Nucleated cell counts per sample were estimated from amplification of reference gene primers within the assay. To quantify the absolute abundance of each unique TCRbeta CDR3 rearrangement, sequence reads were collapsed and filtered. For each sample, productive Simpson clonality was calculated by taking the square root of Simpson's diversity index across productive rearrangements. What TCRdb holds here is the immuneACCESS table cut down to in-frame rearrangements. Part of the clones is not present; checked against another copy, under half of the missing clones reflect an unresolved V gene, and the others are unexplained. The V and J calls and clone size are taken from that table; D and trimming were inferred from the DNA. The sample profile shows about 240,000 clones; roughly 86% of them were found once. Of the sample, over 9% falls within the top ten clones.

The sample consisted of peripheral blood. This sequence originates from a man older than 75 with acute or convalescent COVID-19. The sequence is built from TRBV19 and TRBJ1-4; TRBD1 might be the D gene, on 6 matching bases. The CDR3 region has the sequence CASRTTWTEEKLFF. The DNA is as follows: TGTGCCAGTAGAACGACCTGGACAGAGGAAAAACTGTTTTTT.